This passage covers 32 T cell receptor beta chains from one sample sequenced in a study of shared clonotypes between healthy human individuals. This table comes from immunoSEQ multiplex PCR, and its TCRdb copy is limited to in-frame clones, with some not included. The sample consists of over 800,000 clones, nearly 95% of them appearing once. Positively selected for CCR7, the CD45RO-negative cells used as naive CD8 cells excluded terminally differentiated effector memory CD45RA+ cells. Material: naive CD8+ T cells sorted from blood. The receptors were sampled from a man aged 30 to 39 in good health.

This chain links TRBV4-3 with TRBJ2-7; D gene ambiguous. The V gene's germline CDR1 is LGHNA and CDR2 YSLEER. V was shortened by 1 base and J by 2 bases, with 6 bases between the two germline ends. CDR3 length: 13 amino acids. CDR3 nucleotides: TGCGCCAGCAGCCAAGGTGTTCCCTACGAGCAGTACTTC. This sequence encodes CASSQGVPYEQYF.

The V and J genes are TRBV27 and TRBJ1-5; a possible D gene is TRBD1 (6 bases). V was shortened by 1 base and J by 5 bases, with 18 bases between the two germline ends. This CDR3 is built from 17 residues. Germline V gives CDR1 MNHEY, CDR2 SMNVEV (reference sequence). The CDR3 region is CASSLFWGPLGDQPQHF. The CDR3 region has the DNA TGTGCCAGCAGTTTATTTTGGGGGCCACTGGGGGATCAGCCCCAGCATTTT.

The V and J genes are TRBV6-5 and TRBJ2-7; D gene uncertain. This CDR3 has 14 amino acids. The germline V and J ends were trimmed by 3 bases and 3 bases, with 12 bases remaining between them. Germline CDR1 MNHEY, CDR2 SVGAGI. The chain's CDR3 is CASSYTPDSYEQYF. The CDR3 DNA follows: TGTGCCAGCAGTTATACGCCAGATAGCTACGAGCAGTACTTC.

The chain is built from TRBV27 and TRBJ2-7; possible D gene TRBD1, 6 bases. This CDR3 is built from 13 residues. The V gene lost 10 bases and the J gene lost 3 bases, with 16 bases spanning the gap. Germline V gene sequence: CDR1 MNHEY, CDR2 SMNVEV (reference sequence). The CDR3 reads CATLGDNGYEQYF. Written as DNA, the CDR3 is TGTGCCACCCTTGGGGACAACGGCTACGAGCAGTACTTC.

This clone was seen just once. This chain links TRBV9 with TRBJ2-5, with 11 bases matching TRBD1. This CDR3 contains 15 residues. The trim removed 4 bases at V and 2 bases at J, leaving 4 bases unmatched. Germline CDR1 and CDR2: SGDLS and YYNGEE. Here the CDR3 reads CASSYRDRGQETQYF. The DNA for the CDR3 is TGTGCCAGCAGCTACAGGGACAGGGGGCAAGAGACCCAGTACTTC.

The chain carries TRBV7-9 and TRBJ2-2, with TRBD2 matching over 10 bases. The length of the CDR3 is 15 residues. The germline V gene has CDR1 SEHNR and CDR2 FQNEAQ (reference sequence). J was trimmed by 4 bases and V by 6 bases; bases with no gene match: 5. Here the CDR3 DNA reads TGTGCCAGCAGAGTAACTAGCGGGACCACCGGGGAGCTGTTTTTT. This gives the protein CASRVTSGTTGELFF.

The J gene is TRBJ2-7, the V gene TRBV10-3, with 10 positions matching TRBD2. Germline V gene sequence: CDR1 ENHRY, CDR2 SYGVKD. CDR3 size: 17 residues. With V trimmed by 3 bases and J by 0 bases, 8 bases remained unmatched. CDR3 residues: CAISESGSGRFSYEQYF. The CDR3 coding sequence is TGTGCCATCAGTGAAAGTGGTAGCGGGAGGTTCTCCTACGAGCAGTACTTC.

The rearrangement joins TRBV6-5 to TRBJ2-7, with 8 bases that match TRBD2. Per germline, CDR1 MNHEY and CDR2 SVGAGI. CDR3 length equals 14 residues. After removal of 4 bases from V and 0 bases from J, the junction contained 2 bases not matched to a gene. The CDR3 region has the DNA TGTGCCAGCAGTTTTAGCGGGAACTCCTACGAGCAGTACTTC. Its translation: CASSFSGNSYEQYF.

The genes are TRBV7-9 and TRBJ2-2; TRBD2 matches 11 bases. Germline CDR1 and CDR2: SEHNR and FQNEAQ (reference sequence). Trimming removed 6 bases from V and 0 bases from J; junction bases left unmatched: 3. The CDR3 consists of 16 residues. The DNA of the CDR3 is TGTGCCAGCAGTACTAGCGGGAGCCCGAACACCGGGGAGCTGTTTTTT. It translates to CASSTSGSPNTGELFF.

V gene TRBV7-2 combines with J gene TRBJ2-1; the match to TRBD2 covers 13 bases. The CDR3 loop spans 17 amino acids. The germline gives CDR1 SGHTA, CDR2 FQGNSA. After removal of 1 base from V and 4 bases from J, the junction contained 4 bases not matched to a gene. CDR3 amino acids: CASSLELAGGWYNEQFF. As DNA, the CDR3 is TGTGCCAGCAGCTTAGAACTAGCGGGAGGGTGGTACAATGAGCAGTTCTTC. The whole variable domain, remainder taken from reference TRBV7-2 and TRBJ2-1, is GAGVSQSPSNKVTEKGKDVELRCDPISGHTALYWYRQSLGQGLEFLIYFQGNSAPDKSGLPSDRFSAERTGGSVSTLTIQRTQQEDSAVYLCASSLELAGGWYNEQFFGPGTRLTVL.

The V gene is TRBV7-9, the J gene TRBJ2-7; D not resolved. The length of the CDR3 is 14 residues. The germline V gene encodes CDR1 SEHNR and CDR2 FQNEAQ (reference sequence). V lost 5 bases and J lost 5, with 16 bases in between. This CDR3 is CASSPPMVPDEQYF. In DNA, the CDR3 is TGTGCCAGCAGCCCCCCCATGGTCCCAGACGAGCAGTACTTC.

The V gene is TRBV27, the J gene TRBJ1-5; D call uncertain. V gave up 8 bases and J gave up 8 bases, with 7 bases separating them. CDR1 is MNHEY and CDR2 is SMNVEV in the germline V gene (reference sequence). The length of the CDR3 is 10 residues. The CDR3 DNA sequence: TGTGCCAGCGGCCGGGAGCCCCAGCATTTT. Protein: CASGREPQHF.

The chain carries TRBV13 and TRBJ2-1; 13 positions match TRBD2. Germline CDR1 PRHDT, CDR2 FYEKMQ (reference sequence). This CDR3 comprises 16 residues. V gave up 5 bases and J gave up 8 bases; unmatched junction bases: 9. The DNA of the CDR3 is TGTGCCAGCAGCCACACAACTAGCGGGAGGGCCCATGAGCAGTTCTTC. It specifies CASSHTTSGRAHEQFF. Using reference TRBV13 and TRBJ2-1 for the parts outside the CDR3, the full variable domain is AAGVIQSPRHLIKEKRETATLKCYPIPRHDTVYWYQQGPGQDPQFLISFYEKMQSDKGSIPDRFSAQQFSDYHSELNMSSLELGDSALYFCASSHTTSGRAHEQFFGPGTRLTVL.

The J gene is TRBJ1-5, the V gene TRBV28; TRBD1 matches at 8 bases. Germline V gene data show CDR1 as MDHEN and CDR2 as SYDVKM. The CDR3 spans 19 residues. J gave up 5 bases and V 6 bases, and 21 bases lay outside the gene matches. CDR3 loop: CASSYLPGQVRPRHQPQHF. The CDR3 DNA follows: TGTGCCAGCAGCTACCTCCCGGGACAGGTTCGACCTCGGCATCAGCCCCAGCATTTT.

The chain is built from TRBV7-2 and TRBJ2-1; 11 bases are a match to TRBD2. Germline loops: CDR1 SGHTA, CDR2 FQGNSA. V lost 6 bases, J lost 4 bases, and 5 bases stayed unmatched. This CDR3 has 15 residues. CDR3 in amino acids: CASRVGTSGYNEQFF. In DNA form, the CDR3 reads TGTGCCAGCAGAGTCGGGACTAGCGGATACAATGAGCAGTTCTTC.

In its sample, this clone was seen a few times. Other DNA sequences within the sample encode an identical CDR3. The chain links TRBV2 to TRBJ1-5, with 9 bases identical to TRBD1. The CDR3 loop spans 14 amino acids. Trimming took 3 bases from V and 5 from J; bases not matched to a gene: 2. Germline V lookup: CDR1 SNHLY, CDR2 FYNNEI. Here the CDR3 reads CASSEGQGHQPQHF. In nucleotides, the CDR3 is TGTGCCAGCAGTGAGGGACAGGGTCATCAGCCCCAGCATTTT.

V gene TRBV5-4 combines with J gene TRBJ2-7, with D possibly being TRBD2 (6 bases). Germline V gene sequence: CDR1 SGHNT, CDR2 YYREEE (reference sequence). V gave up 2 bases and J gave up 7 bases, with 13 bases separating them. The CDR3 spans 13 residues. The CDR3 loop reads CASSFERSGEQYF. In nucleotides, the CDR3 is TGTGCCAGCAGCTTCGAACGGAGCGGGGAGCAGTACTTC.

J is TRBJ1-1 and V is TRBV4-2; tentative D call: TRBD1 (6 bases). CDR3 length equals 16 residues. Germline CDR1 reads LGHNA; CDR2 reads YNFKEQ. V lost 5 bases to trimming and J lost 1 base, with 17 bases between them. CDR3 sequence reads: CASSLVAGGPNTEAFF. The CDR3 nucleotides read TGTGCCAGCAGCTTGGTCGCGGGGGGGCCGAACACTGAAGCTTTCTTT.

Comments on this clone: The DNA is omitted, as the CDR3 cannot be located on it reliably, and the CDR3 follows TCRdb's listing. Other DNA sequences in this sample translate to the same CDR3. This sequence joins TRBV27 and TRBJ1-5; the table assigns TRBD1, which was not confirmed against the DNA. Germline CDR1 is MNHEY and CDR2 is SMNVEV (reference sequence). The CDR3 has 15 residues if both end residues are counted. The CDR3 spells CASSSSTGGGQPQHF.

The chain combines TRBV5-5 with TRBJ2-1, with 7 bases aligning to TRBD1. V shed 4 bases, J shed 6 bases, and the junction held 4 bases outside the gene matches. The CDR3 has 13 residues. Germline-derived CDR1 and CDR2 are SGHKS and YYEKEE (reference sequence). For the CDR3, the DNA is TGTGCCAGCAGCGGCCGGGACAGCAATGAGCAGTTCTTC. Encoded protein: CASSGRDSNEQFF.

This chain connects TRBV25-1 to TRBJ2-1; no firm D call. Germline V gene lookup returns CDR1 MGHDK and CDR2 SYGVNS. The CDR3 is 13 amino acids. The V and J ends lost 3 bases and 10 bases respectively, with 13 bases between them. Written as DNA, the CDR3 is TGTGCCAGCAGTGATCTGGGGTTTCGGGAGCAGTTCTTC. Translating it yields CASSDLGFREQFF. Full variable domain (rest looked up from reference TRBV25-1 and TRBJ2-1): EADIYQTPRYLVIGTGKKITLECSQTMGHDKMYWYQQDPGMELHLIHYSYGVNSTEKGDLSSESTVSRIRTEHFPLTLESARPSHTSQYLCASSDLGFREQFFGPGTRLTVL.

The chain recombines TRBV5-4 with TRBJ2-7; D is unresolved. The CDR3 contains 14 residues. Deletions cut 7 bases from V and 1 base from J, with 15 bases between. Germline V gene data show CDR1 as SGHNT and CDR2 as YYREEE (reference sequence). Here the CDR3 DNA reads TGTGCCAGCTCCCTTGAGTTACAGTCCTACGAGCAGTACTTC. It specifies CASSLELQSYEQYF. The full variable domain, in which reference TRBV5-4 and TRBJ2-7 provide the parts outside the CDR3, is ETGVTQSPTHLIKTRGQQVTLRCSSQSGHNTVSWYQQALGQGPQFIFQYYREEENGRGNFPPRFSGLQFPNYSSELNVNALELDDSALYLCASSLELQSYEQYFGPGTRLTVT.

The chain recombines TRBV29-1 with TRBJ2-1; TRBD2 matches at 8 bases. The junction had 8 bases not matched to a gene; V was cut back by 6 bases and J by 4 bases. The CDR3 consists of 14 residues. Germline CDR1 reads SQVTM; CDR2 reads ANQGSEA. CDR3 residues: CSVVTSGYYNEQFF. CDR3 bases: TGCAGCGTAGTTACTAGCGGATATTACAATGAGCAGTTCTTC.

The J gene is TRBJ2-7, the V gene TRBV7-6; the D gene is possibly TRBD1 (5 bases). Germline assignment: CDR1 SGHVS and CDR2 FNYEAQ. CDR3 size: 16 residues. Trimming removed 1 base at V and 1 base at J, with 14 bases between. CDR3 sequence reads: CASSLGGESLSYEQYF. The CDR3 coding sequence is TGTGCCAGCAGCTTAGGGGGCGAGTCCCTATCCTACGAGCAGTACTTC.

This chain joins TRBV10-3 and TRBJ1-5; TRBD1 agrees at 8 bases. V shed 6 bases and J 4 bases; nucleotides not matched to a gene: 8. The CDR3 is 15 amino acids. Germline-derived CDR1 and CDR2 are ENHRY and SYGVKD. The CDR3 coding sequence is TGTGCCATCAGCCTCGACAGGGGTTCAAATCAGCCCCAGCATTTT. Its protein product is CAISLDRGSNQPQHF.

Comments on this clone: A much larger clone lies one base from this, so it may be a read error. Other nucleotide sequences from this sample produce the same CDR3. The V gene is TRBV7-9, the J gene TRBJ2-1; 13 nucleotides align to TRBD2. The CDR3 has 15 amino acids. The V gene end was trimmed by 1 base and the J gene end by 6 bases; junction bases not matched to a gene: 0. Germline lookup yields CDR1 SEHNR and CDR2 FQNEAQ (reference sequence). For the CDR3, the DNA is TGTGCCAGCAGCTTAGGACTAGCGGGAGGCAATGAGCAGTTCTTC. This codes for CASSLGLAGGNEQFF.

About this clone: This same CDR3 is encoded by further DNA sequences in the sample. This sequence joins TRBV7-9 and TRBJ2-1, with 13 bases matching TRBD2. The germline CDR1 and CDR2 sequences are SEHNR and FQNEAQ (reference sequence). V was clipped by 4 bases and J by 6 bases; unmatched bases: 6. The CDR3 covers 16 residues. The CDR3 region is CASSSLLAGGINEQFF. CDR3 in DNA: TGTGCCAGCAGCTCCTTACTAGCGGGAGGGATCAATGAGCAGTTCTTC.

The CDR3 DNA reads as TGTGCCAGCAGCCCTCGGACAGGGCCCCACGCCGGGGAGCTGTTTTTT. Translated, it gives CASSPRTGPHAGELFF. This chain uses TRBV7-9 with TRBJ2-2, with TRBD1 matching 8 bases. Germline assignment: CDR1 SEHNR and CDR2 FQNEAQ (reference sequence). The CDR3 covers 16 residues. V trimming: 5 bases; J trimming: 6 bases; junction bases outside the gene matches: 11.

The chain links TRBV7-2 to TRBJ1-2; TRBD1 matches 10 bases. V lost 3 bases to trimming and J lost 3 bases; unmatched junction nucleotides: 1. There are 14 residues in the CDR3. CDR1 and CDR2 (germline): SGHTA, FQGNSA. The CDR3 DNA follows: TGTGCCAGCAGCTTGGGGACAGGGGACTATGGCTACACCTTC. This sequence encodes CASSLGTGDYGYTF.

The rearrangement uses TRBV7-9 and TRBJ2-6; the D gene could be TRBD1 or TRBD2 (5 bases each). Germline CDR1 SEHNR, CDR2 FQNEAQ (reference sequence). Deletions cut 11 bases from V and 0 bases from J, with 20 bases between. The CDR3 is 17 residues long. The CDR3 DNA reads TGTGCCGTCCACCCGGGACGGGCGGACTCTGGGGCCAACGTCCTGACTTTC. Protein product: CAVHPGRADSGANVLTF.

The chain carries TRBV25-1 and TRBJ2-1; no clear D. CDR3 length: 12 residues. Deletions cut 1 base from V and 8 bases from J, with 6 bases between. Germline V CDR1 and CDR2: MGHDK, SYGVNS. In DNA form, the CDR3 reads TGTGCCAGCAGTGAATTTGGGGATGAGCAGTTCTTC. Residues: CASSEFGDEQFF.

The chain combines TRBV28 with TRBJ2-3; perhaps TRBD2 as D (6 bases). Per germline, CDR1 MDHEN and CDR2 SYDVKM. The CDR3 has 17 amino acids. V was clipped by 8 bases and J by 4 bases, with 25 bases between them. DNA for the CDR3: TGTGCCAGCCAAAGTTTCGAGCCGGAAACGGGGGCAGATACGCAGTATTTT. Its protein product is CASQSFEPETGADTQYF. Drawing the rest from reference TRBV28 and TRBJ2-3, the complete variable domain is DVKVTQSSRYLVKRTGEKVFLECVQDMDHENMFWYRQDPGLGLRLIYFSYDVKMKEKGDIPEGYSVSREKKERFSLILESASTNQTSMYLCASQSFEPETGADTQYFGPGTRLTVL.